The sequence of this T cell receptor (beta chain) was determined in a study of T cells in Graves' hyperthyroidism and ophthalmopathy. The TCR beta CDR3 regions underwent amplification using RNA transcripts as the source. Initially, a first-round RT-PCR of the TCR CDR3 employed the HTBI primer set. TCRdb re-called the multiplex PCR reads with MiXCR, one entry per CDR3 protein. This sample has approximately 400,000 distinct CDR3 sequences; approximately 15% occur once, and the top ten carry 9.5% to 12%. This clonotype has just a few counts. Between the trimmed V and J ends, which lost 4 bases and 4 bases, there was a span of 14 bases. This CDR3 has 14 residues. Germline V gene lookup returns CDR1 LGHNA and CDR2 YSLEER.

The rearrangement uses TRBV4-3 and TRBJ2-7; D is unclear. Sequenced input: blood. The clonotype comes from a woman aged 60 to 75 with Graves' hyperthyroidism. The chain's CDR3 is CASSLGYRTYEQYF. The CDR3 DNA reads TGCGCCAGCAGCCTCGGATACAGAACGTACGAGCAGTACTTC.